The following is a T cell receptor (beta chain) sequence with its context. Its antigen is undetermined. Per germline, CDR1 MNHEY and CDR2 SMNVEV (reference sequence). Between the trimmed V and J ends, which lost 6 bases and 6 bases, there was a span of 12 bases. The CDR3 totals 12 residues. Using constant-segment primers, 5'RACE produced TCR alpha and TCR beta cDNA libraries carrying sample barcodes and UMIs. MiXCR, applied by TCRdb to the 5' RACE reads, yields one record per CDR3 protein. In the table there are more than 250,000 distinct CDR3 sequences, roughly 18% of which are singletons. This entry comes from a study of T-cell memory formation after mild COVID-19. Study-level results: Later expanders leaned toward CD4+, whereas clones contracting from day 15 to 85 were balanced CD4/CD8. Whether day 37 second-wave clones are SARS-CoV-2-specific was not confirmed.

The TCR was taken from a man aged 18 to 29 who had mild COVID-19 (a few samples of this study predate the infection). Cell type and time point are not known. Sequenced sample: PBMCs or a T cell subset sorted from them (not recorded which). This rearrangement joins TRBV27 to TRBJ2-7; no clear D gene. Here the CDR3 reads CASSQRVGEQYF. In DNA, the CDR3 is TGTGCCAGCAGCCAAAGGGTTGGCGAGCAGTACTTC.